One sample yielded the 28 T cell receptor beta chains listed below, sequenced in a study of shared clonotypes between healthy human individuals. CD45RO-negative, CCR7-selected cells formed the naive CD8 fraction, which excluded terminally differentiated effector memory CD45RA+ cells. Clones were read by immunoSEQ multiplex PCR, and TCRdb kept only the in-frame ones, dropping some. The table has 1.5 million to 2.5 million clones, roughly 94% seen once. The sequenced material came from naive CD8+ T cells sorted from blood. Receptors were obtained from a young man in good health.

CDR3 residues: CASRSLTGHTEAFF. CDR3 coding DNA: TGTGCCAGCAGATCCCTCACAGGCCACACTGAAGCTTTCTTT. This chain connects TRBV28 to TRBJ1-1; D may be TRBD1 (5 bases). The germline V gene encodes CDR1 MDHEN and CDR2 SYDVKM. CDR3 length: 14 residues. Trimming took 6 bases from V and 3 from J, leaving 14 bases between them.

V gene TRBV2 combines with J gene TRBJ2-7, with TRBD1 as a possible D gene (6 bases). V was cut by 10 bases and J by 1 base, with 11 bases left in between. Germline V CDR1 and CDR2: SNHLY, FYNNEI. The CDR3 length is 12 residues. The CDR3 sequence: CAIRDTSYEQYF. Here the CDR3 DNA reads TGTGCCATACGGGACACTTCCTACGAGCAGTACTTC.

The chain has TRBV6-5 and TRBJ1-1; D ambiguous. Trimming removed 0 bases at V and 3 bases at J, with 11 bases between. The CDR3 loop spans 15 amino acids. Germline lookup yields CDR1 MNHEY and CDR2 SVGAGI. DNA of the CDR3: TGTGCCAGCAGTTACTCCTCAGTGCGGGACACTGAAGCTTTCTTT. It is translated as CASSYSSVRDTEAFF.

V and J are TRBV5-1 and TRBJ2-1, with 12 nucleotides matching TRBD2. Trimming removed 4 bases from V and 1 base from J; junction bases left unmatched: 12. CDR1 SGHRS and CDR2 YFSETQ come from the germline V gene. The CDR3 has 19 residues. CDR3 in amino acids: CASSPMTSGGPGSYNEQFF. CDR3 in DNA: TGCGCCAGCAGCCCTATGACTAGCGGGGGCCCCGGGTCCTACAATGAGCAGTTCTTC.

The rearrangement joins TRBV2 to TRBJ2-7; TRBD2 matches at 8 bases. The CDR3 length is 15 residues. V lost 2 bases and J lost 4; bases outside the gene matches: 7. Germline loops: CDR1 SNHLY, CDR2 FYNNEI. The chain's CDR3 is CASSESSGSVYEQYF. DNA for the CDR3: TGTGCCAGCAGTGAATCCAGCGGGAGTGTGTACGAGCAGTACTTC.

The chain links TRBV5-4 to TRBJ1-2; possible D gene TRBD1, 5 bases. The CDR3 loop spans 12 amino acids. V was clipped by 4 bases and J by 7 bases, with 11 bases between them. Germline V gene sequence: CDR1 SGHNT, CDR2 YYREEE (reference sequence). The CDR3, as DNA: TGTGCCAGCAGCCCGGAGACAGTTGGCTACACCTTC. This gives the protein CASSPETVGYTF.

The rearrangement joins TRBV4-2 to TRBJ2-7; unclear D gene. Germline V CDR1 and CDR2: LGHNA, YNFKEQ. V lost 0 bases and J 2 bases, leaving 8 bases between the germline ends. CDR3 size: 14 residues. DNA for the CDR3: TGTGCCAGCAGCCAAGAAAGTCCAGCCTACGAGCAGTACTTC. It codes for CASSQESPAYEQYF.

This clone came up once. The chain links TRBV11-2 to TRBJ1-5; D is uncertain. This CDR3 is built from 16 residues. The ends were cut back, 0 bases at V and 0 bases at J, with 9 bases in the middle. Germline V lookup: CDR1 SGHAT, CDR2 FQNNGV. The CDR3 sequence is CASSLDGLDSNQPQHF. In DNA, the CDR3 is TGTGCCAGCAGCTTAGATGGCCTGGATAGCAATCAGCCCCAGCATTTT.

The CDR3 DNA reads TGCGCCAGCAGCCAAGCTTTTCCAGGGGCCCTGAGCAATCAGCCCCAGCATTTT. Translated, it gives CASSQAFPGALSNQPQHF. The chain recombines TRBV4-1 with TRBJ1-5, with D possibly being TRBD1 (6 bases). Germline assignment: CDR1 MGHRA and CDR2 YSYEKL. The germline V and J ends were trimmed by 1 base and 1 base, with 17 bases remaining between them. CDR3 length: 18 amino acids.

This clone was seen only once. CDR3 residues: CASSVSIIDRGFYEQYF. Written as DNA, the CDR3 is TGTGCCAGCAGTGTTTCGATTATAGACAGGGGATTTTACGAGCAGTACTTC. The chain links TRBV2 to TRBJ2-7; 8 positions match TRBD1. The CDR3 extends over 17 amino acids. With 4 bases clipped from V and 4 bases from J, the junction kept 15 bases outside the gene matches. From germline, CDR1 is SNHLY and CDR2 FYNNEI.

This sequence joins TRBV7-9 and TRBJ2-2, with 7 bases matching TRBD2. Per the germline V gene, CDR1 is SEHNR and CDR2 is FQNEAQ (reference sequence). The CDR3 length is 15 residues. The V and J ends lost 3 bases and 6 bases, in that order; junction bases with no gene match: 7. The CDR3 protein is CASSFELAIAGELFF. The DNA of the CDR3 is TGTGCCAGCAGCTTTGAACTAGCGATAGCCGGGGAGCTGTTTTTT.

The chain is built from TRBV7-8 and TRBJ2-5; weak D call: TRBD2 (6 bases). There are 15 residues in the CDR3. V lost 4 bases and J 0 bases, leaving 12 bases between the germline ends. Germline V gene sequence: CDR1 SGHVS, CDR2 FQNEAQ. Here the CDR3 DNA reads TGTGCCAGCAGCTATGGAGGGGAATACCAAGAGACCCAGTACTTC. Amino acids: CASSYGGEYQETQYF.

CDR3 sequence: CASTDSYTEAFF. CDR3 nucleotide sequence: TGTGCCAGCACCGACAGCTACACTGAAGCTTTCTTT. The genes are TRBV11-2 and TRBJ1-1, with D perhaps matching TRBD1 (5 bases). In germline, CDR1 is SGHAT, CDR2 FQNNGV. Trimming pared 7 bases from V and 3 bases from J, leaving 9 bases between. There are 12 residues in the CDR3.

This clone was recorded once. The genes are TRBV21-1 and TRBJ1-5; the table's D gene call, TRBD1, was not cross checked with the DNA. TRBV21-1 constitutes a pseudogene. The CDR3 sequence is 15 residues long. The CDR3 DNA reads as TGTGCCAGCAGTAAGAAACCCAGGGGCAATCAGCCCCAGCATTTT. Translated, it gives CASSKKPRGNQPQHF.

The chain joins TRBV27 to TRBJ2-3; no clear D. Germline V gene data show CDR1 as MNHEY and CDR2 as SMNVEV (reference sequence). The CDR3 runs to 14 residues. The V end lost 5 bases, the J end lost 1 base, and 10 bases lay between the germline ends. The CDR3 protein is CASSMWTRTDTQYF. The CDR3 DNA reads as TGTGCCAGCAGTATGTGGACCCGCACAGATACGCAGTATTTT.

This chain uses TRBV9 with TRBJ1-2; 12 nucleotides align to TRBD1. The germline gives CDR1 SGDLS, CDR2 YYNGEE. The CDR3 loop spans 15 amino acids. V shed 3 bases, J shed 3 bases, and the junction held 3 bases outside the gene matches. CDR3 amino acids: CASSGWDRGHYGYTF. Written as DNA, the CDR3 is TGTGCCAGCAGCGGATGGGACAGGGGGCACTATGGCTACACCTTC.

This chain connects TRBV5-6 to TRBJ1-2; tentatively, D is TRBD1 (5 bases). Trimming pared 0 bases from V and 7 bases from J, leaving 13 bases between. The germline gives CDR1 SGHDT, CDR2 YYEEEE. This CDR3 region has 14 residues. In nucleotides, the CDR3 is TGTGCCAGCAGCTTGGGAGGGGTTGGAAGTGGCTACACCTTC. Translated, it gives CASSLGGVGSGYTF.

This chain joins TRBV15 and TRBJ2-3; the D gene is possibly TRBD1 (5 bases). V lost 3 bases, J lost 0 bases, and 13 bases lay in between. There are 16 residues in the CDR3. Germline CDR1 reads LNHNV; CDR2 reads YYDKDF (reference sequence). CDR3 in DNA: TGTGCCACCAGCAGCAGCAGGGTATCTAGCACAGATACGCAGTATTTT. It translates to CATSSSRVSSTDTQYF. Using reference TRBV15 and TRBJ2-3 for the parts outside the CDR3, the full variable domain is DAMVIQNPRYQVTQFGKPVTLSCSQTLNHNVMYWYQQKSSQAPKLLFHYYDKDFNNEADTPDNFQSRRPNTSFCFLDIRSPGLGDTAMYLCATSSSRVSSTDTQYFGPGTRLTVL.

J is TRBJ2-7 and V is TRBV5-8; D may be TRBD1 or TRBD2 (5 bases each). Trimming cost V 1 base and J 2 bases, with 13 bases left between them. Germline V gene data show CDR1 as SGHTS and CDR2 as YDEGEE. CDR3 size: 15 residues. The DNA for the CDR3 is TGTGCCAGCAGCTTGTTGATGGGGGTCGCCTACGAGCAGTACTTC. It encodes CASSLLMGVAYEQYF.

The rearrangement joins TRBV19 to TRBJ1-6; TRBD1 is a possible D gene (5 bases). V was pared by 8 bases and J by 6 bases, with 8 bases between. This CDR3 region has 12 residues. Looked up from germline, CDR1 is LNHDA and CDR2 is SQIVND (reference sequence). The CDR3 DNA reads TGTGCCAGTGCGGGGGGTAATTCACCCCTCCACTTT. It codes for CASAGGNSPLHF.

CDR3 DNA sequence: TGTGCCAGCAGTAAGACAGGAGTGGCCTACGAGCAGTACTTC. Protein product: CASSKTGVAYEQYF. The chain recombines TRBV5-4 with TRBJ2-7; maybe TRBD1 (6 bases). CDR3 size: 14 residues. The ends were cut back, 5 bases at V and 2 bases at J, with 14 bases in the middle. The V gene's germline CDR1 is SGHNT and CDR2 YYREEE (reference sequence).

This clone was detected only once. The V call is TRBV30, the J call TRBJ1-3; a weak D match, TRBD1 (5 bases). The V end was cut by 7 bases, the J end by 1 base, with 11 bases between. This CDR3 contains 13 residues. Germline CDR1 is GTSNPN and CDR2 is SVGIG (reference sequence). The CDR3 sequence: CAFLQGSGNTIYF. The CDR3 nucleotides read TGTGCCTTCTTGCAGGGATCTGGAAACACCATATATTTT.

The chain links TRBV15 to TRBJ1-5; D unresolved. Germline lookup yields CDR1 LNHNV and CDR2 YYDKDF (reference sequence). CDR3 length equals 15 residues. Trimming took 0 bases from V and 2 from J, leaving 8 bases between them. The DNA for the CDR3 is TGTGCCACCAGCAGAGATAGCATTGGCAATCAGCCCCAGCATTTT. Amino acid sequence: CATSRDSIGNQPQHF.

The chain employs TRBV27 and TRBJ1-2; 7 nucleotides align to TRBD1. V trimming: 10 bases; J trimming: 8 bases; junction bases outside the gene matches: 22. CDR1 and CDR2 (germline): MNHEY, SMNVEV (reference sequence). CDR3 length equals 16 residues. In DNA form, the CDR3 reads TGTGCCACCTCTCTGACAGGGCTGGGGGTAAAAGAAGGCTACACCTTC. Residues: CATSLTGLGVKEGYTF.

This clone was seen just once. This chain joins TRBV28 and TRBJ1-5, with TRBD1 identical over 8 bases. J was trimmed by 7 bases and V by 5 bases; bases with no gene match: 7. This CDR3 contains 14 residues. CDR1 and CDR2 from the germline V gene are MDHEN and SYDVKM. The DNA for the CDR3 is TGTGCCAGCAGTATCGGACAGGGTGGCCAGCCCCAGCATTTT. Its translation is CASSIGQGGQPQHF.

The chain employs TRBV4-1 and TRBJ2-1; 9 nucleotides agree with TRBD2. The CDR3 sequence is 14 residues long. Trimming cost V 0 bases and J 10 bases; bases outside gene matches: 4. The germline CDR1 and CDR2 sequences are MGHRA and YSYEKL. The CDR3 here is CASSQDFLAGEQFF. CDR3 nucleotide sequence: TGCGCCAGCAGCCAAGATTTTCTAGCGGGGGAGCAGTTCTTC.

This clone was seen once. The J gene is TRBJ1-6, the V gene TRBV30; D not resolved. The CDR3 length is 13 residues. The germline V gene has CDR1 GTSNPN and CDR2 SVGIG (reference sequence). The V and J ends lost 3 bases and 10 bases respectively, with 13 bases between them. This chain's CDR3 is CAWSDLENSPLHF. The CDR3 DNA reads TGTGCCTGGAGCGACCTAGAGAACTCACCCCTCCACTTT.

Regarding this clone: The sample holds other DNA sequences that translate to the same CDR3. The chain uses TRBV30 and TRBJ2-7; perhaps D is TRBD1 or TRBD2 (5 bases each). The CDR3 consists of 13 residues. CDR1 is GTSNPN, CDR2 SVGIG, per germline (reference sequence). The germline V and J ends were trimmed by 3 bases and 0 bases, with 9 bases remaining between them. The DNA of the CDR3 is TGTGCCTGGAGCGAGGGGTCCTCCTACGAGCAGTACTTC. Encoded protein: CAWSEGSSYEQYF.